This TCR beta chain was captured by sequencing in a study of tumor and adjacent non-tumor tissue in lung cancer. At the level of the study: The cohort had roughly 12 adenocarcinoma, 2 squamous cell and 1 small cell patients. Aged roughly 30 to 85 years, patients included more than nine men and 4 or 5 women with stage I to III disease. Study outcomes and limitations: Compared with tumor, normal lung showed significantly lower TCR diversity. Top 100 clones took a larger repertoire share in normal lung.

CDR3 length: 15 amino acids. Trimming shortened V by 3 bases and J by 4 bases, and 15 bases separated the two germline ends. Germline values: CDR1 SGHNT, CDR2 YYREEE (reference sequence). This sample's RNA came from whole unsorted tissue. Three rounds of nested PCR, following a modified ARM-PCR protocol, produced the TCRbeta library. A single record per CDR3 protein comes from TCRdb applying MiXCR to the multiplex PCR reads. Of 200,000 or so distinct CDR3 sequences in the sample, about two thirds were seen once. Note on this clonotype: Antigen: not known.

This chain uses TRBV5-4 with TRBJ2-3; perhaps TRBD2 as D (5 bases). The source of this sequence is a man aged 55 to 70 with non-small cell lung cancer. Sequencing was carried out using lung tumor tissue. CDR3 protein: CASSSPGRGADTQYF. The CDR3 bases are TGTGCCAGCAGCTCCCCGGGAAGAGGTGCAGATACGCAGTATTTT.